A selection of T cell receptor beta chains follows, all from one sample in a study of T cell changes during pregnancy in multiple sclerosis. TCRdb's table, derived via immunoSEQ multiplex PCR, lists solely in-frame clones and lacks some. The sample records about 75,000 clones, approximately 93% being singletons. The specimen was CD4+ T cells from peripheral blood mononuclear cells, collected after pregnancy. All receptors come from a female donor with multiple sclerosis, enrolled in a pregnancy study. The CDR3 runs from the conserved cysteine through the conserved F or W.

j_call,v_call,cdr3_aa
TRBJ1-1,TRBV6-5,CASSYTYRGRWTEAFF
TRBJ2-7,TRBV7-2,CASSSPTGLNEQYF
TRBJ2-3,TRBV5-4,CASGPGLGTDTQYF
TRBJ1-1,TRBV23-1,CASSLSTGLDAFF
TRBJ1-2,TRBV6-6,CASSARGQGHYGYTF
TRBJ1-5,TRBV28,CASITQGVRQPQHF
TRBJ2-2,TRBV5-4,CASSLKTNTGELFF
TRBJ2-1,TRBV7-3,CASSLTYRTSGNEQFF
TRBJ2-5,TRBV9,CASSISPGTDQETQYF
TRBJ2-3,TRBV5-6,CASRRALGRDTQYF
TRBJ2-7,TRBV21-1,CASSNGTSGSSVYEQYF
TRBJ2-1,TRBV2,CAQGGNRGNEQFF
TRBJ2-7,TRBV5-1,CASSSRDSRDYEQYF
TRBJ2-7,TRBV28,CASSPPGQGNYEQYF
TRBJ2-5,TRBV11-1,CASSLPAEETQYF
TRBJ1-2,TRBV7-2,CASSLAGRGHGYTF
TRBJ2-1,TRBV6-6,CASSYSGSGRNNEQFF
TRBJ2-1,TRBV29-1,CSVEDPLRGFNEQFF
TRBJ1-5,TRBV9,CASSVGGNSNQPQHF
TRBJ2-7,TRBV5-4,CASSFGGGYEQYF
TRBJ1-1,TRBV9,CASSWGQGGTEAFF
TRBJ2-1,TRBV5-1,CASSSDVAGGDNEQFF
TRBJ2-6,TRBV19,CASSHRSGANVLTF
TRBJ2-2,TRBV5-1,CASSWKTYTGELFF
TRBJ1-5,TRBV4-3,CASSQDQGQQNQPQHF
TRBJ1-1,TRBV19,CASSLQGFSEAFF
TRBJ1-1,TRBV6-4,CASRSTGSNTEAFF